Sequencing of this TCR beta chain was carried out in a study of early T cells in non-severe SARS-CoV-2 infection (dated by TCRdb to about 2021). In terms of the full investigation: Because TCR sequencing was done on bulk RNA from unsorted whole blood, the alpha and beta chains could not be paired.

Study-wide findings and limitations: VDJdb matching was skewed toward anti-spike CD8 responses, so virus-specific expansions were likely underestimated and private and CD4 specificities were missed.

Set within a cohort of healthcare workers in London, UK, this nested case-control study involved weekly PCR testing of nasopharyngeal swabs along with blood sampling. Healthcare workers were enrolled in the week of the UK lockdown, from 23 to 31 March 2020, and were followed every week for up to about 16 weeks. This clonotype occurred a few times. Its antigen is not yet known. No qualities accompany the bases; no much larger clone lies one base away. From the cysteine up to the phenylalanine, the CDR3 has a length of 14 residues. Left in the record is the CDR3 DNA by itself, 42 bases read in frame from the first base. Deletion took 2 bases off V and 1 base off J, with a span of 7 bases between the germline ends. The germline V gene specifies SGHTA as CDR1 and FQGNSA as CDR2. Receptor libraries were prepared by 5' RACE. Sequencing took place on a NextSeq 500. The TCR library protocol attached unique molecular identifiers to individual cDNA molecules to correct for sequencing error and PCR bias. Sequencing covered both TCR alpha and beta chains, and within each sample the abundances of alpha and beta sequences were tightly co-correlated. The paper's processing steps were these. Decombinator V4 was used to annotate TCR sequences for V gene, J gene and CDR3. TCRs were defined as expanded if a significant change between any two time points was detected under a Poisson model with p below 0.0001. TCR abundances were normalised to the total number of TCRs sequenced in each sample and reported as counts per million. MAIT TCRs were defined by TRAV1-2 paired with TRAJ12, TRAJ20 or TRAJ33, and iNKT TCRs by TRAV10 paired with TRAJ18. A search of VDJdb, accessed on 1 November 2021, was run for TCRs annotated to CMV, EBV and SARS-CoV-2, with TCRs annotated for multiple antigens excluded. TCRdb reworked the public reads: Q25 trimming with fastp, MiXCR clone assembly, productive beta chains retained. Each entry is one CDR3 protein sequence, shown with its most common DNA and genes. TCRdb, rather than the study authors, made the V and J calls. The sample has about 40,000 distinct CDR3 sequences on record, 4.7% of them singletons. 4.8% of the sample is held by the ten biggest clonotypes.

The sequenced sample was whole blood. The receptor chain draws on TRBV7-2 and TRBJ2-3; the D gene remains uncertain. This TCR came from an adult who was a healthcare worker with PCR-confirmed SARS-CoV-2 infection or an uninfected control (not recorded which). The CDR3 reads CASSLFTGTDTQYF. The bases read TGTGCCAGCAGCTTATTTACGGGCACAGATACGCAGTATTTT.